A single sample gave rise to the 20 T cell receptor beta chains below, sequenced in a study of T cells in Graves' hyperthyroidism and ophthalmopathy. The investigators amplified TCR beta CDR3 regions from RNA transcripts. TCR CDR3 underwent first-round RT-PCR with the HTBI primer set. TCRdb used MiXCR to reprocess the multiplex PCR reads, holding one entry per CDR3 protein. This sample has some 530,000 distinct CDR3 sequences, with approximately 22% found just once. Sequenced sample: blood. All receptors come from a woman aged 70-85 years with Graves' ophthalmopathy.

This clonotype has at least ten counts. The chain has TRBV7-2 and TRBJ2-4; D not certain. V shed 1 base and J shed 3 bases, with 7 bases lying between them. The CDR3 extends over 14 amino acids. The germline V gene has CDR1 SGHTA and CDR2 FQGNSA. The CDR3 DNA follows: TGTGCCAGCAGCTTAGGAGGCAGCAAAAACATTCAGTACTTC. It yields the protein CASSLGGSKNIQYF.

The rearrangement joins TRBV20-1 to TRBJ1-6; possibly TRBD1 for D (5 bases). V lost 4 bases, J lost 7 bases, and 14 bases lay in between. Looked up from germline, CDR1 is DFQATT and CDR2 is SNEGSKA (reference sequence). The CDR3 sequence is 14 residues long. This chain's CDR3 is CSAKTGTVNSPLHF. The CDR3 DNA reads as TGCAGTGCTAAGACCGGGACGGTGAATTCACCCCTCCACTTT.

The chain recombines TRBV10-2 with TRBJ2-5; 7 bases are shared with TRBD2. The CDR3 covers 13 residues. Germline V gives CDR1 WSHSY, CDR2 SAAADI. V was pared by 5 bases and J by 2 bases, with 2 bases of the junction left unmatched. CDR3 sequence reads: CASSWRGQETQYF. CDR3 in DNA: TGCGCCAGCAGTTGGCGGGGGCAAGAGACCCAGTACTTC.

This clonotype was seen more than once but under ten times. The chain uses TRBV7-9 and TRBJ2-5; the D gene is possibly TRBD2 (6 bases). This CDR3 has 15 residues. Looked up from germline, CDR1 is SEHNR and CDR2 is FQNEAQ (reference sequence). With 4 bases removed from V and 1 base from J, the gap between germline ends came to 13 bases. The CDR3 region is CASSWEVESQETQYF. The CDR3 bases are TGTGCCAGCAGCTGGGAGGTTGAGAGCCAAGAGACCCAGTACTTC.

The chain employs TRBV20-1 and TRBJ2-1, with 8 bases fitting TRBD2. Germline lookup yields CDR1 DFQATT and CDR2 SNEGSKA (reference sequence). The CDR3 is 17 residues long. The V segment lost 0 bases and the J segment 3 bases; nucleotides outside the gene matches: 10. The CDR3, as DNA: TGCAGTGCTAGAGACGCCGTGGAGCGGGGGAGCTACAATGAGCAGTTCTTC. This translates into CSARDAVERGSYNEQFF.

In this sample, this clonotype turned up a few times. The J gene is TRBJ1-1, the V gene TRBV29-1; D unclear. The germline V gene has CDR1 SQVTM and CDR2 ANQGSEA. V was pared by 4 bases and J by 3 bases, with 3 bases between. The CDR3 length is 10 residues. The CDR3 here is CSVAYTEAFF. The CDR3, as DNA: TGCAGCGTTGCTTACACTGAAGCTTTCTTT.

The J gene is TRBJ2-2, the V gene TRBV6-1, with TRBD2 matching over 12 bases. Losses at the gene ends were 2 bases for V and 4 bases for J; bases not matched to a gene: 5. This CDR3 spans 17 amino acids. Germline V lookup: CDR1 MNHNS, CDR2 SASEGT. CDR3 DNA: TGTGCCAGCAGTGAACGACTAGCGGGAGTGATCACCGGGGAGCTGTTTTTT. It codes for CASSERLAGVITGELFF.

The chain couples TRBV29-1 to TRBJ2-7; 10 bases match TRBD1. The J segment lost 7 bases and the V segment lost 4 bases, leaving 4 bases of the junction unmatched. This CDR3 has 12 amino acids. CDR1 is SQVTM, CDR2 ANQGSEA, per germline. CDR3 coding DNA: TGCAGCGTTGGACAGGGGGCAAGTGAGCAGTACTTC. This gives the protein CSVGQGASEQYF.

This rearrangement joins TRBV10-3 to TRBJ2-2, with D unresolved. CDR3 length equals 11 residues. Trimming took 8 bases from V and 5 from J, leaving 6 bases between them. From germline, CDR1 is ENHRY and CDR2 SYGVKD. This CDR3 is CAIGRTGELFF. The DNA of the CDR3 is TGTGCCATCGGCCGAACCGGGGAGCTGTTTTTT.

This clonotype has at least ten counts. V usage is TRBV12-3 or TRBV12-4 and J usage is TRBJ1-1, with no clear D. This CDR3 is 13 amino acids long. V was clipped by 6 bases and J by 0 bases, with 8 bases between them. DNA of the CDR3: TGTGCCAGCAGCGCCATCATGAACACTGAAGCTTTCTTT. This translates into CASSAIMNTEAFF.

This clonotype was observed once. The rearrangement joins TRBV6-1 to TRBJ1-1; 11 nucleotides match TRBD1. The CDR3 loop spans 17 amino acids. V lost 1 base to trimming and J lost 6 bases; unmatched junction nucleotides: 10. Germline values: CDR1 MNHNS, CDR2 SASEGT. CDR3 sequence: CASSEDGTGGKGSEAFF. DNA for the CDR3: TGTGCCAGCAGTGAAGACGGGACAGGGGGTAAGGGGTCTGAAGCTTTCTTT.

This clonotype was picked up many times. Sequence at one end of the junction differs from germline and may be a read error. The V gene is TRBV7-9, the J gene TRBJ1-5; D gene unclear. Germline V gene sequence: CDR1 SEHNR, CDR2 FQNEAQ (reference sequence). There are 14 residues in the CDR3. CDR3 bases: TGCGCCAGCAGCTTAGGCAGACCCGATCAGCCCCAGCATTTT. Protein product: CASSLGRPDQPQHF.

This clonotype was counted many times. J is TRBJ1-1 and V is TRBV19; D unresolved. V was cut by 7 bases and J by 4 bases, with 16 bases left in between. Per germline, CDR1 LNHDA and CDR2 SQIVND (reference sequence). The CDR3 spans 14 residues. CDR3 protein: CASKRGPSGTEAFF. The CDR3 DNA follows: TGTGCCAGTAAACGAGGACCCTCGGGCACTGAAGCTTTCTTT.

This clonotype has a handful of counts. The genes are TRBV10-2 and TRBJ2-1, with 11 bases matching TRBD1. In germline, CDR1 is WSHSY, CDR2 SAAADI. The CDR3 sequence is 14 residues long. Losses at the gene ends were 6 bases for V and 7 bases for J; bases not matched to a gene: 5. The CDR3 region has the DNA TGCGCCAGCAGCATGGGGACAGGGGGAAATGAGCAGTTCTTC. Its protein is CASSMGTGGNEQFF.

This clonotype was detected only a few times. The chain recombines TRBV9 with TRBJ1-2; no firm D call. V was clipped by 4 bases and J by 4 bases, with 14 bases between them. This CDR3 has 14 amino acids. Germline loops: CDR1 SGDLS, CDR2 YYNGEE. CDR3 region: CASSPATGPYGYTF. The CDR3 region has the DNA TGTGCCAGCAGCCCAGCCACCGGGCCCTATGGCTACACCTTC.

The chain carries TRBV19 and TRBJ1-2; no firm D call. The CDR3 runs 12 residues. The germline CDR1 and CDR2 sequences are LNHDA and SQIVND (reference sequence). With 3 bases removed from V and 4 bases from J, the gap between germline ends came to 6 bases. In DNA, the CDR3 is TGTGCCAGTAGTATTCACAGCTATGGCTACACCTTC. It encodes CASSIHSYGYTF.

This CDR3 reads CASSSGHALYEQYF. The CDR3 DNA follows: TGTGCCAGCAGTTCGGGACACGCACTTTACGAGCAGTACTTC. This chain connects TRBV6-5 to TRBJ2-7, with a weak D call TRBD1 (6 bases). V was pared by 4 bases and J by 4 bases, with 14 bases between. Germline loops: CDR1 MNHEY, CDR2 SVGAGI. CDR3 length: 14 amino acids.

To note about this clonotype: This clone may be a read error of a much larger clone one base away. V gene TRBV12-3 or TRBV12-4 combines with J gene TRBJ2-1; the match to TRBD2 covers 9 bases. This CDR3 has 13 residues. The J segment lost 9 bases and the V segment lost 7 bases, leaving 7 bases of the junction unmatched. The CDR3 DNA is TGTGCCAGCACCATTAGCGGGAGCGTTGAGCAGTTCTTC. Amino acid sequence: CASTISGSVEQFF.

The chain is built from TRBV12-3 or TRBV12-4 and TRBJ2-1; 14 positions agree with TRBD2. The CDR3 extends over 16 amino acids. J lost 2 bases, V lost 6 bases, and 3 bases had no gene match. CDR3 residues: CASRGLAGVTYNEQFF. CDR3 nucleotides: TGTGCCAGCAGGGGACTAGCGGGAGTCACCTACAATGAGCAGTTCTTC.

This clonotype was counted a few times. The chain links TRBV24-1 to TRBJ1-3; no definite D call. The CDR3 sequence is 14 residues long. Trimming took off 3 bases at V and 0 bases at J, with 5 bases between the two ends. CDR1 KGHDR and CDR2 SFDVKD come from the germline V gene. Written as DNA, the CDR3 is TGTGCCACCAGTGATGCGCGCTCTGGAAACACCATATATTTT. Its protein product is CATSDARSGNTIYF.